Presented here are 14 T cell receptor beta chains from one specimen sequenced in a study of CD8+CD57+ T cells in acquired aplastic anemia. The study profiled TCR beta VDJ and CDR3 using genomic DNA as template. TCRdb reanalysed the reads using MiXCR and keeps one entry per CDR3 protein. In the table there are under 200,000 distinct CDR3 sequences, around half of which are singletons. The authors sequenced patients whose flow cytometry had shown CD8+CD57+ cell expansion. Source material: sorted CD4+, CD8+, or CD8+CD57+ T cells (not recorded which) from PBMCs. All receptors come from a human donor with aplastic anemia.

This sequence joins TRBV9 and TRBJ2-7, with D perhaps matching TRBD1 or TRBD2 (6 bases each). This CDR3 is 15 amino acids long. CDR1 and CDR2 from the germline V gene are SGDLS and YYNGEE. V was cut by 4 bases and J by 3 bases, with 17 bases left in between. CDR3: CASSQGRGGDYEQYF. CDR3 DNA sequence: TGTGCCAGCAGCCAGGGCAGGGGCGGGGACTACGAGCAGTACTTC.

The rearrangement links TRBV2 to TRBJ1-6; a possible D gene is TRBD1 (5 bases). Deletions cut 5 bases from V and 8 bases from J, with 13 bases between. The CDR3 contains 14 residues. CDR1 and CDR2 from the germline V gene are SNHLY and FYNNEI. This CDR3 reads CASSPGPIHSPLHF. The CDR3 DNA sequence: TGTGCCAGCAGTCCGGGGCCGATTCATTCACCCCTCCACTTT. Filled out from reference TRBV2 and TRBJ1-6, the complete variable domain reads EPEVTQTPSHQVTQMGQEVILRCVPISNHLYFYWYRQILGQKVEFLVSFYNNEISEKSEIFDDQFSVERPDGSNFTLKIRSTKLEDSAMYFCASSPGPIHSPLHFGNGTRLTVT.

In its sample, this clonotype was seen many times. The rearrangement uses TRBV9 and TRBJ2-5, with 8 bases identical to TRBD2. The CDR3 spans 14 residues. With V trimmed by 4 bases and J by 4 bases, 6 bases remained unmatched. Germline assignment: CDR1 SGDLS and CDR2 YYNGEE. The DNA for the CDR3 is TGTGCCAGCAGCACCGGGGGGGCAAGAGAGACCCAGTACTTC. It translates to CASSTGGARETQYF.

J is TRBJ1-5 and V is TRBV27, with D unresolved. Germline V gene lookup returns CDR1 MNHEY and CDR2 SMNVEV (reference sequence). V lost 3 bases and J 7 bases, leaving 13 bases between the germline ends. This CDR3 is 14 amino acids long. CDR3 sequence (DNA): TGTGCCAGCAGTTTGGGCAGAGCCAACCAGCCCCAGCATTTT. This translates into CASSLGRANQPQHF.

Ten or more counts support this clonotype. The V gene is TRBV6-5, the J gene TRBJ2-7, with D perhaps matching TRBD1 (5 bases). The CDR3 has 13 residues. Trimming took 8 bases from V and 5 from J, leaving 16 bases between them. Germline CDR1 reads MNHEY; CDR2 reads SVGAGI. CDR3 loop: CASLGLGPHEQYF. The CDR3 coding sequence is TGTGCCAGCTTAGGGCTGGGGCCTCACGAGCAGTACTTC.

The sample holds many counts of this clonotype. The chain combines TRBV5-1 with TRBJ2-7; D ambiguous. The V end lost 1 base, the J end lost 6 bases, and 2 bases lay between the germline ends. Germline V CDR1 and CDR2: SGHRS, YFSETQ. This CDR3 comprises 10 residues. The CDR3 bases are TGCGCCAGCAGCTTGCTCGAGCAGTACTTC. Its protein is CASSLLEQYF.

The chain combines TRBV19 with TRBJ2-3; TRBD1 agrees at 7 bases. The CDR3 extends over 14 amino acids. V lost 4 bases and J lost 1; bases outside the gene matches: 2. The V gene's germline CDR1 is LNHDA and CDR2 SQIVND (reference sequence). CDR3 sequence (DNA): TGTGCCAGTAGTAGGGACAGCCGCACAGATACGCAGTATTTT. It yields the protein CASSRDSRTDTQYF. The full variable domain, its missing parts supplied by reference TRBV19 and TRBJ2-3, is DGGITQSPKYLFRKEGQNVTLSCEQNLNHDAMYWYRQDPGQGLRLIYYSQIVNDFQKGDIAEGYSVSREKKESFPLTVTSAQKNPTAFYLCASSRDSRTDTQYFGPGTRLTVL.

This clonotype appeared many times. The V and J genes are TRBV12-3 or TRBV12-4 and TRBJ1-1; D unresolved. The CDR3 spans 13 residues. Trimming cost V 3 bases and J 2 bases, with 7 bases left between them. CDR3 nucleotides: TGTGCCAGCAGTTTTTCAGTTAACACTGAAGCTTTCTTT. Residues: CASSFSVNTEAFF.

V usage is TRBV29-1 and J usage is TRBJ2-2, with a possible D match to TRBD2 (5 bases). The CDR3 totals 12 residues. Trimming pared 7 bases from V and 6 bases from J, leaving 12 bases between. Germline CDR1 SQVTM, CDR2 ANQGSEA. Here the CDR3 reads CSATSGSGELFF. The CDR3 nucleotides are TGCAGCGCAACCTCGGGGTCCGGGGAGCTGTTTTTT.

The chain employs TRBV7-8 and TRBJ1-6; D remains unclear. The CDR3 sequence is 15 residues long. V was shortened by 1 base and J by 11 bases, with 15 bases between the two germline ends. Germline lookup yields CDR1 SGHVS and CDR2 FQNEAQ. In nucleotides, the CDR3 is TGTGCCAGCAGCTTAGACTTCCAGCGTAGAGCACCCCTCCACTTT. Amino acids: CASSLDFQRRAPLHF.

As to this clonotype: A much larger clone sits a single nucleotide away, making a read error possible. V usage is TRBV4-2 and J usage is TRBJ1-1; no clear D gene. Germline V gives CDR1 LGHNA, CDR2 YNFKEQ. This CDR3 region has 15 residues. The ends were cut back, 4 bases at V and 4 bases at J, with 16 bases in the middle. The CDR3 spells CASSPSVGLSTEAFF. The CDR3 nucleotides are TGTGCCAGCAGCCCATCGGTAGGGTTGAGCACTGAAGCTTTCTTT.

The chain combines TRBV7-8 with TRBJ1-1, with a weak D call TRBD1 (5 bases). Looked up from germline, CDR1 is SGHVS and CDR2 is FQNEAQ. Trimming took 7 bases from V and 0 from J, leaving 15 bases between them. This CDR3 is built from 15 residues. CDR3 nucleotide sequence: TGTGCCAGCAACCCTAGAAGGGACTTGAACACTGAAGCTTTCTTT. Translation: CASNPRRDLNTEAFF.

The chain uses TRBV7-9 and TRBJ1-2; D gene uncertain. CDR1 is SEHNR and CDR2 is FQNEAQ in the germline V gene (reference sequence). V gave up 2 bases and J gave up 8 bases, with 9 bases separating them. The CDR3 is 12 residues long. The CDR3 is CASSLIGRGYTF. Here the CDR3 DNA reads TGTGCCAGCAGCTTAATTGGGCGAGGCTACACCTTC.

At least ten counts were recorded for this clonotype. The V call is TRBV29-1, the J call TRBJ2-7, with a tentative D call TRBD2 (5 bases). This CDR3 region has 13 residues. CDR1 is SQVTM and CDR2 is ANQGSEA in the germline V gene. Deletions cut 7 bases from V and 2 bases from J, with 15 bases between. CDR3 protein: CSAAGIGTYEQYF. As DNA, the CDR3 is TGCAGCGCTGCCGGGATTGGGACCTACGAGCAGTACTTC.